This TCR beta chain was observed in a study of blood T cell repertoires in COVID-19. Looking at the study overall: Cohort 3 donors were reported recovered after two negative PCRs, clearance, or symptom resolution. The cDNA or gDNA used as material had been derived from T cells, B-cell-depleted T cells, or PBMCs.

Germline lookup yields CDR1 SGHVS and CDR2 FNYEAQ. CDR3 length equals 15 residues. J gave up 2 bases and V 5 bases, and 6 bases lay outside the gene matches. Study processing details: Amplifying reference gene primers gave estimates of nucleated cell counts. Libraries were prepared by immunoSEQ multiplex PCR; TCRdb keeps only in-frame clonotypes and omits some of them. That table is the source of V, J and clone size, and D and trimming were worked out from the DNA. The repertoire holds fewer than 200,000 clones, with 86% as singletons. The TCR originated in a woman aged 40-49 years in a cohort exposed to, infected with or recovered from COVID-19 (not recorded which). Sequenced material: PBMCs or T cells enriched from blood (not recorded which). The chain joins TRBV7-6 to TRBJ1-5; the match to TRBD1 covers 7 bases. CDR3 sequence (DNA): TGTGCCAGCAGCCGACAGGGTTATGGCAATCAGCCCCAGCATTTT. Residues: CASSRQGYGNQPQHF. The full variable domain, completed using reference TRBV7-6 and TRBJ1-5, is GAGVSQSPRYKVTKRGQDVALRCDPISGHVSLYWYRQALGQGPEFLTYFNYEAQQDKSGLPNDRFSAERPEGSISTLTIQRTEQRDSAMYRCASSRQGYGNQPQHFGDGTRLSIL.